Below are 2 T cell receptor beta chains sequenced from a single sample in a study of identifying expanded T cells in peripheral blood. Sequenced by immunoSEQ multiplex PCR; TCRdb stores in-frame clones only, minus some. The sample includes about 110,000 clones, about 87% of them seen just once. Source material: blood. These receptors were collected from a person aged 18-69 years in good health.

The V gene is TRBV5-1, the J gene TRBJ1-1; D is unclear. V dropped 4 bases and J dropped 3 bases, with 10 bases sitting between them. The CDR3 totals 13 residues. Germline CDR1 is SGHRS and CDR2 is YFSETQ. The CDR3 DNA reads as TGCGCCAGCAGCCGCGGGGAAGACACTGAAGCTTTCTTT. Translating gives CASSRGEDTEAFF.

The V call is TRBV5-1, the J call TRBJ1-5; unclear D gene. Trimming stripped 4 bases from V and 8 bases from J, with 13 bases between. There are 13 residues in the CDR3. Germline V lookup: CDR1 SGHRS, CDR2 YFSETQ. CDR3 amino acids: CASSTGIGEPQHF. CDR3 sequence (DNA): TGCGCCAGCAGCACCGGCATTGGCGAGCCCCAGCATTTT.